This passage covers 11 T cell receptor beta chains from one sample sequenced in a study of blood T cells in healthy people across ages. The use of a sample-barcoded 5' primer and a J-beta primer mix characterized a second PCR of about 7 to 12 cycles. TCRdb reanalysed the 5' RACE reads using MiXCR and keeps one entry per CDR3 protein. The table shows about 2 million distinct CDR3 sequences, with roughly 52% occurring only once. Material: blood. These receptor sequences come from a woman aged 40 to 55 in good health.

This clonotype was seen more than once but under ten times. V and J are TRBV6-2 or TRBV6-3 and TRBJ2-5; D perhaps matches TRBD1 (6 bases). This CDR3 has 13 amino acids. The germline V gene has CDR1 MNHEY and CDR2 SVGEGT. Trimming removed 4 bases from V and 11 bases from J, with 17 bases in between. CDR3 in amino acids: CASSSEVQGRQYF. CDR3 DNA: TGTGCCAGCAGTTCGGAGGTACAGGGACGGCAGTACTTC.

V usage is TRBV6-2 or TRBV6-3 and J usage is TRBJ2-7, with unresolved D. V was pared by 4 bases and J by 3 bases, with 16 bases between. The CDR3 is 15 amino acids. Germline CDR1 reads MNHEY; CDR2 reads SVGEGT. In DNA form, the CDR3 reads TGTGCCAGCAGTTGGCCCCGCAAGACCCTCTACGAGCAGTACTTC. Residues: CASSWPRKTLYEQYF.

The chain links TRBV2 to TRBJ2-6, with D possibly matching TRBD1 (5 bases). V was pared by 2 bases and J by 2 bases, with 10 bases between. The CDR3 consists of 16 residues. Germline loops: CDR1 SNHLY, CDR2 FYNNEI. This CDR3 reads CASSEYAGTGANVLTF. CDR3 DNA sequence: TGTGCCAGCAGTGAATATGCAGGGACTGGGGCCAACGTCCTGACTTTC.

The genes are TRBV12-3 or TRBV12-4 and TRBJ2-1; 7 bases match TRBD1. The CDR3 covers 17 residues. V was pared by 1 base and J by 6 bases, with 12 bases of the junction left unmatched. The CDR3 loop is CASSLVTGLRVGNEQFF. CDR3 DNA sequence: TGTGCCAGCAGTTTAGTGACAGGGCTTAGGGTGGGCAATGAGCAGTTCTTC.

A remark on this clonotype: Germline is not matched at one junction end, which may reflect a read error. The V gene is TRBV5-1, the J gene TRBJ2-6; D remains ambiguous. Germline CDR1 and CDR2: SGHRS and YFSETQ. This CDR3 comprises 16 residues. CDR3 in amino acids: CASSLGPPSAANVLTF. The CDR3, as DNA: TGCGCCAGCAGCTTGGGACCGCCCTCTGCGGCCAACGTCCTGACTTTC.

The CDR3 sequence: CASGVGQGLHEQYF. CDR3 DNA sequence: TGTGCCAGCGGAGTGGGACAGGGCCTCCACGAGCAGTACTTC. The chain recombines TRBV12-3 or TRBV12-4 with TRBJ2-7, with 9 bases fitting TRBD1. The CDR3 length is 14 residues. J was trimmed by 5 bases and V by 8 bases; bases with no gene match: 10.

In its sample, this clonotype was seen a few times. The V gene is TRBV7-2, the J gene TRBJ2-3, with 7 bases lining up with TRBD2. This CDR3 contains 16 residues. CDR1 is SGHTA and CDR2 is FQGNSA in the germline V gene. The V and J ends lost 5 bases and 0 bases, in that order; junction bases with no gene match: 8. CDR3 DNA sequence: TGTGCCAGCAGCCCCCTGGGAGGGCTGAGCACAGATACGCAGTATTTT. Its translation is CASSPLGGLSTDTQYF.

There are a few counts of this clonotype. The chain couples TRBV24-1 to TRBJ2-5; D is perhaps TRBD1 or TRBD2 (6 bases each). V lost 0 bases and J 5 bases, leaving 15 bases between the germline ends. Per the germline V gene, CDR1 is KGHDR and CDR2 is SFDVKD. The CDR3 consists of 16 residues. The CDR3 loop reads CATSDLSTGAGETQYF. The CDR3 coding sequence is TGTGCCACCAGTGATTTGAGTACGGGGGCAGGCGAGACCCAGTACTTC.

The chain uses TRBV7-2 and TRBJ1-2, with no clear D. Germline V lookup: CDR1 SGHTA, CDR2 FQGNSA. V dropped 1 base and J dropped 4 bases, with 10 bases sitting between them. The CDR3 totals 14 residues. CDR3 bases: TGTGCCAGCAGCTTAGACAGTGCGATCTATGGCTACACCTTC. It is translated as CASSLDSAIYGYTF.

V is TRBV9 and J is TRBJ2-3, with 11 bases lining up with TRBD2. Per germline, CDR1 SGDLS and CDR2 YYNGEE. Trimming cost V 0 bases and J 3 bases; bases outside gene matches: 9. This CDR3 contains 18 residues. The CDR3 DNA sequence: TGTGCCAGCAGCGTAGCACTAGCGGGGGCCCGAACGACAGATACGCAGTATTTT. This gives the protein CASSVALAGARTTDTQYF. The full variable domain, with the rest looked up from reference TRBV9 and TRBJ2-3, is DSGVTQTPKHLITATGQRVTLRCSPRSGDLSVYWYQQSLDQGLQFLIQYYNGEERAKGNILERFSAQQFPDLHSELNLSSLELGDSALYFCASSVALAGARTTDTQYFGPGTRLTVL.

This clonotype was counted a few times. The CDR3: CASSDLMSYEQYF. CDR3 nucleotides: TGTGCCAGCAGTGACCTAATGTCCTACGAGCAGTACTTC. V usage is TRBV12-3 or TRBV12-4 and J usage is TRBJ2-7; D is undetermined. CDR3 size: 13 residues. Trimming shortened V by 5 bases and J by 1 base, and 9 bases separated the two germline ends.